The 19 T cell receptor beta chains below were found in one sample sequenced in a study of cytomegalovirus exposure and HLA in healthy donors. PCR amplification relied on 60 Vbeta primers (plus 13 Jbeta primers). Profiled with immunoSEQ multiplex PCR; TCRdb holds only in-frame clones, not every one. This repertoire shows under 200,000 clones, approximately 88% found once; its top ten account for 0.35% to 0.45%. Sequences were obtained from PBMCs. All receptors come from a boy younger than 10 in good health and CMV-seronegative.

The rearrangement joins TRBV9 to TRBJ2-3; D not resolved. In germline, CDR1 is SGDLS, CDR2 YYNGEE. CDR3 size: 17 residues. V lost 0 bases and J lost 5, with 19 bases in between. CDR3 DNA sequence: TGTGCCAGCAGCGTAGACTTTCAGCGCACGGGTAAAGATACGCAGTATTTT. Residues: CASSVDFQRTGKDTQYF. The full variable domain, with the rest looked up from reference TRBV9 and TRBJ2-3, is DSGVTQTPKHLITATGQRVTLRCSPRSGDLSVYWYQQSLDQGLQFLIQYYNGEERAKGNILERFSAQQFPDLHSELNLSSLELGDSALYFCASSVDFQRTGKDTQYFGPGTRLTVL.

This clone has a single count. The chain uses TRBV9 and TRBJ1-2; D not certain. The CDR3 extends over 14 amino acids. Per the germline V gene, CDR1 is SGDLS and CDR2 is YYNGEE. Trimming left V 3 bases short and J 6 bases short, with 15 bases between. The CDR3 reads CASSDWRARNGYTF. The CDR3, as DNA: TGTGCCAGCAGCGACTGGCGGGCGCGGAATGGCTACACCTTC.

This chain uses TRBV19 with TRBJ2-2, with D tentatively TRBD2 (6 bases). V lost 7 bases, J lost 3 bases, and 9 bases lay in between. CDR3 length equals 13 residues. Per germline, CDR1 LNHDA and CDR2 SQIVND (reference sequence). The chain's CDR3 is CASTRDYTGELFF. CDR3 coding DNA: TGTGCCAGTACCCGGGACTACACCGGGGAGCTGTTTTTT.

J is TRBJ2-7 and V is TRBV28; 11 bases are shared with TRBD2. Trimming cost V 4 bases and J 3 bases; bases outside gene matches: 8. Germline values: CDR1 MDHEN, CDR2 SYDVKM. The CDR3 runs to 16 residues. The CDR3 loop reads CASSSPGTSGVYEQYF. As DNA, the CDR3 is TGTGCCAGCAGTTCCCCCGGGACTAGCGGTGTCTACGAGCAGTACTTC. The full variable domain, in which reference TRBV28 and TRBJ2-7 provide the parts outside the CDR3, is DVKVTQSSRYLVKRTGEKVFLECVQDMDHENMFWYRQDPGLGLRLIYFSYDVKMKEKGDIPEGYSVSREKKERFSLILESASTNQTSMYLCASSSPGTSGVYEQYFGPGTRLTVT.

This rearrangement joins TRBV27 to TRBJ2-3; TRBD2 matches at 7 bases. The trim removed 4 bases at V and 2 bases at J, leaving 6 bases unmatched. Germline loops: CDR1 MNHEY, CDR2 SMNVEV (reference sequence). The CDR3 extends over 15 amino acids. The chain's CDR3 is CASSYSSGFTDTQYF. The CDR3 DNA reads TGTGCCAGCAGTTATTCTAGCGGCTTCACAGATACGCAGTATTTT.

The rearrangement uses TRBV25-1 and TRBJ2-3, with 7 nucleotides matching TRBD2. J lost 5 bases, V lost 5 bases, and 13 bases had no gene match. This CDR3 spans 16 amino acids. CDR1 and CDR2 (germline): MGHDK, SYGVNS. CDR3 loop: CASSHGTTYQRDTQYF. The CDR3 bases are TGTGCCAGCAGTCATGGGACTACCTATCAAAGAGATACGCAGTATTTT.

CDR3 sequence: CASSYKRDRVYEQYF. CDR3 bases: TGTGCCAGCAGTTATAAAAGGGACAGGGTTTACGAGCAGTACTTC. The V call is TRBV6-5, the J call TRBJ2-5; 9 bases agree with TRBD1. The J call may be faulty, since TRBJ2-7 better matches the DNA end. Germline V gene sequence: CDR1 MNHEY, CDR2 SVGAGI. This CDR3 comprises 15 residues.

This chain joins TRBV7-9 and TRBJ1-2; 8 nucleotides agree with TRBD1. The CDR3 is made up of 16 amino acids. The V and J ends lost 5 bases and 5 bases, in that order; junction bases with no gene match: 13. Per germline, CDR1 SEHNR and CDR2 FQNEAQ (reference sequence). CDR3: CASSPTGTGGIYGYTF. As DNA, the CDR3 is TGTGCCAGCAGCCCGACCGGGACAGGAGGTATATATGGCTACACCTTC.

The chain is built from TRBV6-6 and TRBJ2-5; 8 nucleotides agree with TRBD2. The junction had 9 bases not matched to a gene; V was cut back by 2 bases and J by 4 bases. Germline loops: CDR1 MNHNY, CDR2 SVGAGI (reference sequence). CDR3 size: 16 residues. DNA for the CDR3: TGTGCCAGCAGTTACCCGCCAGCGGGAGAGGGAGAGACCCAGTACTTC. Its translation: CASSYPPAGEGETQYF.

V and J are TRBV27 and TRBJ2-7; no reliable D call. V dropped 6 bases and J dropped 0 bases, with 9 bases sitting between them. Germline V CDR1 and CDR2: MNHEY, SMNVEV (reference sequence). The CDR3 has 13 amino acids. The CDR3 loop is CASRGDSSYEQYF. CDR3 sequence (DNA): TGTGCCAGCAGGGGCGATAGCTCCTACGAGCAGTACTTC.

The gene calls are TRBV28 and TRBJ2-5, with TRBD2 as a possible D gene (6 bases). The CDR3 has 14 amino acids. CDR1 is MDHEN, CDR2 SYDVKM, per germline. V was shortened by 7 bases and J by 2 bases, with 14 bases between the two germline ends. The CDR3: CASKKRALQETQYF. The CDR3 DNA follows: TGTGCCAGCAAGAAGCGGGCGTTACAAGAGACCCAGTACTTC.

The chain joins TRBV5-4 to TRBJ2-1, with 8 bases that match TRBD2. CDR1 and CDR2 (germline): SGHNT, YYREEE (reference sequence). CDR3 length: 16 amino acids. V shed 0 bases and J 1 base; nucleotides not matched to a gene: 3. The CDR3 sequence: CASSLDGLASYNEQFF. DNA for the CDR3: TGTGCCAGCAGCTTGGATGGACTAGCATCCTACAATGAGCAGTTCTTC.

The CDR3 region has the DNA TGTGCCAGCAGCTTAGAGGCAGCGGGCACTGAAGCTTTCTTT. Protein product: CASSLEAAGTEAFF. The chain uses TRBV7-8 and TRBJ1-1; D remains unclear. The CDR3 covers 14 residues. V was cut by 1 base and J by 4 bases, with 10 bases left in between. Germline V lookup: CDR1 SGHVS, CDR2 FQNEAQ.

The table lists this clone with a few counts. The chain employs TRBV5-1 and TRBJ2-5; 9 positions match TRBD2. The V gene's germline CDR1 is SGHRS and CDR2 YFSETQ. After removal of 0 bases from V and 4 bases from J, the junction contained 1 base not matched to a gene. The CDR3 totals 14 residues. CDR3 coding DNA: TGCGCCAGCAGCTTGGAACTAGCGGGAGAGACCCAGTACTTC. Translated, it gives CASSLELAGETQYF. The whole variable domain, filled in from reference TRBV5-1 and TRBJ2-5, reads KAGVTQTPRYLIKTRGQQVTLSCSPISGHRSVSWYQQTPGQGLQFLFEYFSETQRNKGNFPGRFSGRQFSNSRSEMNVSTLELGDSALYLCASSLELAGETQYFGPGTRLLVL.

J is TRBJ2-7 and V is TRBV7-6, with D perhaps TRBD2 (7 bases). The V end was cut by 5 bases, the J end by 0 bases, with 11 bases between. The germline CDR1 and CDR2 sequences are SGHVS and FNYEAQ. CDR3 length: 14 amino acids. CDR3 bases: TGTGCCAGCAGCCTGGGGGGGGCCTCCTACGAGCAGTACTTC. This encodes CASSLGGASYEQYF.

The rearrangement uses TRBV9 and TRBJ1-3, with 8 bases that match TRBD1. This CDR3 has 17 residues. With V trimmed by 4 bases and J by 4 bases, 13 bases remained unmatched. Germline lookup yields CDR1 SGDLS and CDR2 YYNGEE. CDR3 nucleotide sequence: TGTGCCAGCAGCCCATTGGGGACAGGCTTTAAGGGAAACACCATATATTTT. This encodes CASSPLGTGFKGNTIYF.

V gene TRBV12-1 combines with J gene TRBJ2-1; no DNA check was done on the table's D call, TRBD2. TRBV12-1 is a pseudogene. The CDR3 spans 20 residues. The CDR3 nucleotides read TGTGCCAGCAGCTTTGGGGTGGCTAGCGGGAGGACGGTGGGATACAATGAGCAGTTCTTC. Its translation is CASSFGVASGRTVGYNEQFF.

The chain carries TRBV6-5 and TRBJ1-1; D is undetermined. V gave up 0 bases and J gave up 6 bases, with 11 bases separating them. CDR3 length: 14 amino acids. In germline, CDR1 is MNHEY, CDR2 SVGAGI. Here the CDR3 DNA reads TGTGCCAGCAGTTACTCGTACCAGGCTGCTGAAGCTTTCTTT. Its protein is CASSYSYQAAEAFF.

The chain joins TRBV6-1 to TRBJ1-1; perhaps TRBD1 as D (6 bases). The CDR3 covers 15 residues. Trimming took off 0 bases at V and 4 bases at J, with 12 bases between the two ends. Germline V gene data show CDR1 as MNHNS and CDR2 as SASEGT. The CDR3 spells CASSEANRAGTEAFF. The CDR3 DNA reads TGTGCCAGCAGTGAAGCGAACAGGGCAGGCACTGAAGCTTTCTTT.